This entry features one T cell receptor beta chain sequence. The data derive from a study of T cell changes during pregnancy in multiple sclerosis. CDR1 and CDR2 (germline): MNHNY, SVGAGI (reference sequence). The CDR3 extends over 15 amino acids. The ends were cut back, 6 bases at V and 7 bases at J, with 19 bases in the middle. Clones were sequenced by immunoSEQ multiplex PCR, and TCRdb holds only the in-frame ones, with some missing. There are under 70,000 clones in the sample; 75% to 95% occur only once, and approximately 1.5% lies in the top ten. The rearrangement uses TRBV6-6 and TRBJ1-5; TRBD1 might be the D (6 bases). The sample consisted of peripheral blood, taken after pregnancy. This sequence was found in a female donor in good health, enrolled as a control in a pregnancy study. As DNA, the CDR3 is TGTGCCAGCAGGTCCCCCTTGTGGGGACAACAGCCCCAGCATTTT. Protein: CASRSPLWGQQPQHF.